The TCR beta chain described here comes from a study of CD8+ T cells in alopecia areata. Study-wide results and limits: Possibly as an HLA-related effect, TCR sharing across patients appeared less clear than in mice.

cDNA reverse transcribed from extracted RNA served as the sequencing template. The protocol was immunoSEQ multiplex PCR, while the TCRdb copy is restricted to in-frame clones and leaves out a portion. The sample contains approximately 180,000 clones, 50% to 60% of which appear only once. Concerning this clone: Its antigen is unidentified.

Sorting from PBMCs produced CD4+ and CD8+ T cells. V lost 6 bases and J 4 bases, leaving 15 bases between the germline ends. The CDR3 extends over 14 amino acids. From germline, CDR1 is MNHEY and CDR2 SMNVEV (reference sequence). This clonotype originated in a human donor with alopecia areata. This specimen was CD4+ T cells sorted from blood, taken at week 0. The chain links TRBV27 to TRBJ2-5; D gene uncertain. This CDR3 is CASSWTMRLETQYF. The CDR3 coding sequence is TGTGCCAGCAGCTGGACGATGCGCTTAGAGACCCAGTACTTC.